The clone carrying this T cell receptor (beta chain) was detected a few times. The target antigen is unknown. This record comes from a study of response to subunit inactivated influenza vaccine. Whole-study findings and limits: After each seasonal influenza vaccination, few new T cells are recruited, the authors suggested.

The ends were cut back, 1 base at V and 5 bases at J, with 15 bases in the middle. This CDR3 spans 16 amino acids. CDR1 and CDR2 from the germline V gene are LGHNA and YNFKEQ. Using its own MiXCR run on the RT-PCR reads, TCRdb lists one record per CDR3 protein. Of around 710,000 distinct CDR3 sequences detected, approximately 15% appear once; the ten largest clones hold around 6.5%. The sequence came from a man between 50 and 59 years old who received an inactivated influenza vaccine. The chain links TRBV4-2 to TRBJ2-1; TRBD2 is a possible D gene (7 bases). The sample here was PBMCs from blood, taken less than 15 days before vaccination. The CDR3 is CASSQGGGPFNNEQFF. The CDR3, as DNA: TGTGCCAGCAGCCAAGGCGGGGGCCCTTTTAACAATGAGCAGTTCTTC.